The 29 T cell receptor beta chains reported below all come from one sample, sequenced in a study of blood T cells in healthy people across ages. With a J-beta primer mix and a sample-barcoded 5' primer, a second PCR ran about 7 to 11 cycles. TCRdb ran MiXCR on the 5' RACE reads and lists one entry per CDR3 protein. Among more than 1 million distinct CDR3 sequences listed, less than 50% were seen once. Sequenced sample: blood. The receptors here all came from a woman aged 60 to 75 in good health.

The V call is TRBV15, the J call TRBJ2-1; D not resolved. The CDR3 spans 13 residues. The germline gives CDR1 LNHNV, CDR2 YYDKDF (reference sequence). V was clipped by 2 bases and J by 10 bases, with 12 bases between them. The CDR3 reads CATSRRTVNEQFF. The CDR3 region has the DNA TGTGCCACCAGCAGAAGAACAGTAAACGAGCAGTTCTTC.

The V call is TRBV11-2, the J call TRBJ2-5; 9 nucleotides match TRBD2. V lost 5 bases, J lost 7 bases, and 14 bases stayed unmatched. The CDR3 loop spans 16 amino acids. CDR1 SGHAT and CDR2 FQNNGV come from the germline V gene. The CDR3 reads CASSEGLVAGVGTQYF. In nucleotides, the CDR3 is TGTGCCAGCAGCGAAGGACTGGTAGCGGGAGTGGGGACCCAGTACTTC.

Points on this clonotype: A much larger clone lies one base from this, so it may be a read error. The genes are TRBV6-6 and TRBJ1-2; 8 bases are a match to TRBD1. The CDR3 totals 14 residues. Germline V gene sequence: CDR1 MNHNY, CDR2 SVGAGI (reference sequence). As DNA, the CDR3 is TGTGCCAGCAGTTCGACAGGGGTCCCCTATGGCTGCACCTTC. Translation: CASSSTGVPYGCTF.

This clonotype has more than one count but fewer than ten. The chain carries TRBV5-1 and TRBJ2-3; 12 nucleotides align to TRBD2. Per the germline V gene, CDR1 is SGHRS and CDR2 is YFSETQ. The V segment lost 4 bases and the J segment 2 bases; nucleotides outside the gene matches: 11. The CDR3 totals 18 residues. This chain's CDR3 is CASSPVSLAGGDTDTQYF. The CDR3 region has the DNA TGCGCCAGCAGCCCGGTCTCCCTAGCGGGAGGGGACACAGATACGCAGTATTTT.

This sequence joins TRBV4-2 and TRBJ2-5, with 12 bases aligning to TRBD1. The J call could be wrong; TRBJ2-7 is a better fit for the DNA end. Germline-derived CDR1 and CDR2 are LGHNA and YNFKEQ. The CDR3 extends over 17 amino acids. The CDR3 region is CASSQESWGQGACEQYF. The CDR3 DNA follows: TGTGCCAGCAGCCAAGAGAGTTGGGGACAGGGGGCTTGCGAGCAGTACTTC.

Comment on this clonotype: The junction shows a germline mismatch at one end, possibly a read error. This chain connects TRBV6-2 or TRBV6-3 to TRBJ2-3; TRBD2 aligns across 14 bases. The germline V gene encodes CDR1 MNHEY and CDR2 SVGEGT. This CDR3 spans 16 amino acids. CDR3 region: CAGSYRGLAGVDTQYF. The CDR3 bases are TGTGCCGGCAGTTACCGGGGACTAGCGGGAGTGGATACGCAGTATTTT.

This clonotype was recorded many times. V gene TRBV7-2 combines with J gene TRBJ2-1, with a possible D match to TRBD1 (5 bases). The CDR3 sequence is 15 residues long. V was cut by 5 bases and J by 9 bases, with 20 bases left in between. Per the germline V gene, CDR1 is SGHTA and CDR2 is FQGNSA. The CDR3 region has the DNA TGTGCCAGCAGCCCGCCGCGACAGAAAGCCGGTGAGCAGTTCTTC. Protein product: CASSPPRQKAGEQFF.

This clonotype was seen a single time. J is TRBJ2-7 and V is TRBV6-6; no firm D call. V lost 2 bases to trimming and J lost 2 bases, with 10 bases between them. In germline, CDR1 is MNHNY, CDR2 SVGAGI (reference sequence). The length of the CDR3 is 14 residues. CDR3 DNA sequence: TGTGCCAGCAGTTACGATTCTAAAACCTACGAGCAGTACTTC. Translated, it gives CASSYDSKTYEQYF.

The V and J genes are TRBV27 and TRBJ2-4; either TRBD1 or TRBD2 may fit D (6 bases each). The DNA end is more similar to TRBJ2-7, so the J call may be wrong. The CDR3 has 14 amino acids. Germline lookup yields CDR1 MNHEY and CDR2 SMNVEV (reference sequence). The CDR3 protein is CASGEVTGFNEQYF. The CDR3 nucleotides read TGTGCCAGTGGGGAGGTGACAGGCTTTAACGAGCAGTACTTC.

The chain couples TRBV3-1 to TRBJ1-5; D is unclear. Germline V gene sequence: CDR1 LGHDT, CDR2 YNNKEL (reference sequence). Deletions cut 3 bases from V and 8 bases from J, with 14 bases between. This CDR3 spans 14 amino acids. The CDR3 spells CASSHPGPWEPQHF. The CDR3 DNA reads as TGTGCCAGCAGCCACCCGGGCCCCTGGGAGCCCCAGCATTTT. The whole variable domain, filled in from reference TRBV3-1 and TRBJ1-5, reads DTAVSQTPKYLVTQMGNDKSIKCEQNLGHDTMYWYKQDSKKFLKIMFSYNNKELIINETVPNRFSPKSPDKAHLNLHINSLELGDSAVYFCASSHPGPWEPQHFGDGTRLSIL.

This chain connects TRBV11-2 to TRBJ2-4; D gene uncertain. The DNA end lines up better with TRBJ2-7; the J call may be wrong. Germline V CDR1 and CDR2: SGHAT, FQNNGV. The CDR3 is made up of 13 amino acids. The CDR3 DNA reads TGTGCCAGCAGACCCAGATCCGTCCACGAGCAGTACTTC. Translating gives CASRPRSVHEQYF.

V is TRBV28 and J is TRBJ2-3; 9 positions match TRBD2. Germline loops: CDR1 MDHEN, CDR2 SYDVKM. With 4 bases clipped from V and 4 bases from J, the junction kept 9 bases outside the gene matches. The CDR3 has 16 amino acids. The CDR3 bases are TGTGCCAGCAGTTCGGCGGGAGGGCACCTCGCAGATACGCAGTATTTT. Amino acid sequence: CASSSAGGHLADTQYF. Full variable domain (outside the CDR3, taken from reference TRBV28 and TRBJ2-3): DVKVTQSSRYLVKRTGEKVFLECVQDMDHENMFWYRQDPGLGLRLIYFSYDVKMKEKGDIPEGYSVSREKKERFSLILESASTNQTSMYLCASSSAGGHLADTQYFGPGTRLTVL.

This clonotype was observed a few times. The chain carries TRBV10-1 and TRBJ2-3, with a possible D match to TRBD2 (7 bases). The germline V and J ends were trimmed by 4 bases and 4 bases, with 15 bases remaining between them. The CDR3 sequence is 15 residues long. Germline values: CDR1 WNHNN, CDR2 SYGVQD (reference sequence). Here the CDR3 DNA reads TGCGCCAGCAGTGTAGGGGGGGCCCGGGCAGATACGCAGTATTTT. This codes for CASSVGGARADTQYF.

The table lists this clonotype with a few counts. This chain connects TRBV2 to TRBJ2-7, with D possibly TRBD1 on 6 matching bases. Germline assignment: CDR1 SNHLY and CDR2 FYNNEI. V shed 5 bases and J shed 5 bases, with 13 bases lying between them. The CDR3 sequence is 13 residues long. In nucleotides, the CDR3 is TGTGCCAGCAGTTGGACAGAGGCCCACGAGCAGTACTTC. Translating it yields CASSWTEAHEQYF.

In the case of this clonotype: This is likely a read error, given that the CDR3 carries no conserved phenylalanine or tryptophan at its end. The J gene is TRBJ1-6, the V gene TRBV20-1; no reliable D call. CDR3 length equals 14 residues. The V end lost 3 bases, the J end lost 5 bases, and 11 bases lay between the germline ends. Germline V gene data show CDR1 as DFQATT and CDR2 as SNEGSKA (reference sequence). CDR3 sequence: CSASQAGNNSPLHV. The CDR3 DNA follows: TGCAGTGCTAGTCAAGCGGGGAATAATTCACCCCTCCACGTT.

V gene TRBV6-2 or TRBV6-3 combines with J gene TRBJ1-1; TRBD1 agrees at 8 bases. Germline lookup yields CDR1 MNHEY and CDR2 SVGEGT. After removal of 5 bases from V and 0 bases from J, the junction contained 5 bases not matched to a gene. The CDR3 runs 15 residues. CDR3 region: CASSPRGPLNTEAFF. In nucleotides, the CDR3 is TGTGCCAGCAGTCCCAGGGGGCCTTTGAACACTGAAGCTTTCTTT.

V and J are TRBV7-6 and TRBJ2-5, with D hard to call. V dropped 1 base and J dropped 4 bases, with 10 bases sitting between them. CDR1 and CDR2 (germline): SGHVS, FNYEAQ. CDR3 length: 14 residues. For the CDR3, the DNA is TGTGCCAGCAGCTTAGTAGGCCTATCAGAGACCCAGTACTTC. Amino acids: CASSLVGLSETQYF.

The chain joins TRBV18 to TRBJ2-7, with TRBD2 matching over 7 bases. CDR3 length: 18 residues. In germline, CDR1 is KGHSH, CDR2 LQKENI. Losses at the gene ends were 2 bases for V and 1 base for J; bases not matched to a gene: 14. The chain's CDR3 is CASSPSIPLAGESYEQYF. In nucleotides, the CDR3 is TGTGCCAGCTCACCATCTATCCCGTTGGCGGGGGAATCCTACGAGCAGTACTTC.

V is TRBV20-1 and J is TRBJ1-1; 9 bases line up with TRBD1. The germline gives CDR1 DFQATT, CDR2 SNEGSKA (reference sequence). This CDR3 region has 14 residues. Trimming took 5 bases from V and 5 from J; bases not matched to a gene: 9. The CDR3, as DNA: TGCAGTGCTGACCCTGGGACAGGGAGTACTGAAGCTTTCTTT. It specifies CSADPGTGSTEAFF.

The sample holds a few counts of this clonotype. The rearrangement joins TRBV6-4 to TRBJ1-1, with 7 nucleotides matching TRBD1. This CDR3 region has 15 residues. Trimming cost V 0 bases and J 6 bases; bases outside gene matches: 7. CDR1 is MRHNA and CDR2 is SNTAGT in the germline V gene. This CDR3 reads CASSDSRDSTAEAFF. The CDR3 DNA is TGTGCCAGCAGTGACTCGAGGGACAGTACCGCTGAAGCTTTCTTT.

The J gene is TRBJ1-1, the V gene TRBV11-2, with D perhaps TRBD1 (5 bases). CDR1 and CDR2 from the germline V gene are SGHAT and FQNNGV. V lost 5 bases to trimming and J lost 11 bases, with 15 bases between them. The length of the CDR3 is 12 residues. CDR3 amino acids: CASSPATVGAFF. The CDR3 bases are TGTGCCAGCAGCCCGGCGACAGTCGGTGCTTTCTTT.

CDR3 amino acids: CASSTRTSGGGRGNEQFF. CDR3 sequence (DNA): TGTGCCAGCAGCACCCGGACTAGCGGAGGGGGGCGGGGAAATGAGCAGTTCTTC. This rearrangement joins TRBV7-2 to TRBJ2-1; TRBD2 agrees at 10 bases. This CDR3 is 18 amino acids long. V dropped 5 bases and J dropped 7; count of bases not matched to a gene: 17. CDR1 and CDR2 (germline): SGHTA, FQGNSA. Together with reference TRBV7-2 and TRBJ2-1, the CDR3 gives the full variable domain: GAGVSQSPSNKVTEKGKDVELRCDPISGHTALYWYRQSLGQGLEFLIYFQGNSAPDKSGLPSDRFSAERTGGSVSTLTIQRTQQEDSAVYLCASSTRTSGGGRGNEQFFGPGTRLTVL.

The gene calls are TRBV4-3 and TRBJ1-6, with D hard to call. Germline loops: CDR1 LGHNA, CDR2 YSLEER. V was trimmed by 0 bases and J by 0 bases, leaving 9 bases between them. This CDR3 has 17 residues. Here the CDR3 reads CASSQDSMSSYNSPLHF. The CDR3 DNA sequence: TGCGCCAGCAGCCAAGATTCTATGAGCTCCTATAATTCACCCCTCCACTTT.

This clonotype was seen more than once but under ten times. The chain joins TRBV12-3 or TRBV12-4 to TRBJ2-3; D gene ambiguous. The length of the CDR3 is 14 residues. Trimming took 4 bases from V and 3 from J, leaving 11 bases between them. CDR3 DNA sequence: TGTGCCAGCAGTTCCATCGAGCTGACAGATACGCAGTATTTT. Translated, it gives CASSSIELTDTQYF.

This chain links TRBV5-1 with TRBJ1-2; weak D call: TRBD1 (5 bases). The length of the CDR3 is 15 residues. The V end was cut by 0 bases, the J end by 8 bases, with 17 bases between. The germline V gene encodes CDR1 SGHRS and CDR2 YFSETQ. The CDR3 reads CASSLEGLLERGYTF. The CDR3 DNA reads TGCGCCAGCAGCTTGGAGGGACTGCTCGAGAGGGGCTACACCTTC. Drawing the rest from reference TRBV5-1 and TRBJ1-2, the complete variable domain is KAGVTQTPRYLIKTRGQQVTLSCSPISGHRSVSWYQQTPGQGLQFLFEYFSETQRNKGNFPGRFSGRQFSNSRSEMNVSTLELGDSALYLCASSLEGLLERGYTFGSGTRLTVV.

The genes are TRBV15 and TRBJ2-5; unclear D gene. The CDR3 is made up of 12 amino acids. The V gene lost 5 bases and the J gene lost 5 bases, with 9 bases spanning the gap. The germline V gene encodes CDR1 LNHNV and CDR2 YYDKDF (reference sequence). The CDR3 DNA sequence: TGTGCCACCAGCTCTTCCTCCGAGACCCAGTACTTC. Translation: CATSSSSETQYF.

CDR3 region: CSARDLRDGDGYTF. The CDR3 DNA follows: TGCAGTGCTAGAGATCTAAGGGACGGGGACGGCTACACCTTC. This chain links TRBV20-1 with TRBJ1-2; tentative D call: TRBD1 (5 bases). The V gene lost 0 bases and the J gene lost 8 bases, with 16 bases spanning the gap. Germline CDR1 and CDR2: DFQATT and SNEGSKA (reference sequence). This CDR3 has 14 amino acids.

The chain couples TRBV4-2 to TRBJ2-1, with 11 bases lining up with TRBD2. CDR1 and CDR2 from the germline V gene are LGHNA and YNFKEQ. There are 18 residues in the CDR3. J gave up 8 bases and V 4 bases, and 16 bases lay outside the gene matches. CDR3 residues: CASSPRRRLSGRGDEQFF. The CDR3, as DNA: TGTGCCAGCAGCCCGCGCCGGCGCCTTAGCGGGAGGGGCGATGAGCAGTTCTTC.

This chain joins TRBV29-1 and TRBJ2-7, with 9 bases fitting TRBD1. V trimming: 5 bases; J trimming: 4 bases; junction bases outside the gene matches: 6. Per germline, CDR1 SQVTM and CDR2 ANQGSEA. CDR3 size: 13 residues. CDR3 sequence (DNA): TGCAGCGTTCGTGAACAGGGGGCTTACGAGCAGTACTTC. Translation: CSVREQGAYEQYF.